Below are 29 T cell receptor beta chains sequenced from a single sample in a study of PD-L1 blockade in urothelial cancer. Some clones are missing from TCRdb's copy, which holds only in-frame ones; the method was immunoSEQ multiplex PCR. The sample includes roughly 29,000 clones, roughly 80% of them seen just once. Sequenced here: PBMCs, sampled around atezolizumab (anti-PD-L1) treatment. These receptors all come from a man aged 50 or older with urothelial cancer.

The genes are TRBV5-4 and TRBJ2-4; D uncertain. Germline V lookup: CDR1 SGHNT, CDR2 YYREEE (reference sequence). CDR3 length equals 16 residues. V was shortened by 1 base and J by 1 base, with 12 bases between the two germline ends. The CDR3 reads CASSLSELSAKNIQYF. CDR3 nucleotides: TGTGCCAGCAGCTTGAGCGAGTTGAGCGCCAAAAACATTCAGTACTTC.

The CDR3 DNA reads as TGCAGCGTTACTCCGGGATCCCGGAGTACTGAAGCTTTCTTT. Translation gives CSVTPGSRSTEAFF. The chain links TRBV29-1 to TRBJ1-1, with D hard to call. Trimming took 5 bases from V and 5 from J, leaving 18 bases between them. The CDR3 runs 14 residues. The germline CDR1 and CDR2 sequences are SQVTM and ANQGSEA.

This clone was observed a single time. This chain joins TRBV2 and TRBJ1-1, with a tentative D call TRBD1 (6 bases). The V end lost 6 bases, the J end lost 3 bases, and 17 bases lay between the germline ends. The CDR3 totals 15 residues. CDR1 is SNHLY and CDR2 is FYNNEI in the germline V gene. CDR3 DNA sequence: TGTGCCAGCAGAGCGCTACAGGGTTTTTACACTGAAGCTTTCTTT. Translating gives CASRALQGFYTEAFF.

The sample holds a few counts of this clone. The chain uses TRBV19 and TRBJ1-2; TRBD1 matches at 8 bases. Germline CDR1 and CDR2: LNHDA and SQIVND (reference sequence). The CDR3 sequence is 13 residues long. With V trimmed by 7 bases and J by 5 bases, 6 bases remained unmatched. CDR3 in DNA: TGTGCCAGTACCCCGACAGGGGTATATGGCTACACCTTC. Amino acids: CASTPTGVYGYTF.

The CDR3 region is CASRAGTGAGNTIYF. The CDR3 DNA sequence: TGTGCCAGCAGAGCCGGGACAGGGGCGGGAAACACCATATATTTT. V and J are TRBV25-1 and TRBJ2-2, with 10 nucleotides matching TRBD1. The last part of the DNA fits TRBJ1-3 better; the J call may be wrong. Germline CDR1 MGHDK, CDR2 SYGVNS. The CDR3 is made up of 15 amino acids.

The chain employs TRBV6-4 and TRBJ2-3; 8 bases match TRBD2. CDR1 is MRHNA and CDR2 is SNTAGT in the germline V gene. The CDR3 covers 14 residues. The V gene end was trimmed by 4 bases and the J gene end by 1 base; junction bases not matched to a gene: 1. CDR3 sequence: CASSGSGGTDTQYF. CDR3 sequence (DNA): TGTGCCAGCAGTGGTAGCGGGGGCACAGATACGCAGTATTTT.

This CDR3 is CASSLSGDFTEAFF. CDR3 DNA: TGTGCCAGCAGCTTAAGCGGGGATTTCACTGAAGCTTTCTTT. The V and J genes are TRBV7-2 and TRBJ1-1; no definite D call. The CDR3 length is 14 residues. Trimming stripped 2 bases from V and 4 bases from J, with 11 bases between. Per the germline V gene, CDR1 is SGHTA and CDR2 is FQGNSA.

This sequence joins TRBV11-2 and TRBJ2-2, with 9 bases that match TRBD1. The trim removed 4 bases at V and 7 bases at J, leaving 13 bases unmatched. The CDR3 consists of 17 residues. Germline CDR1 SGHAT, CDR2 FQNNGV. The CDR3 reads CASSWGQGSSRGGELFF. DNA of the CDR3: TGTGCCAGCAGCTGGGGACAGGGATCATCTCGAGGCGGGGAGCTGTTTTTT.

This chain links TRBV7-8 with TRBJ1-6; TRBD1 matches 7 bases. CDR1 SGHVS and CDR2 FQNEAQ come from the germline V gene. V lost 4 bases and J lost 10; bases outside the gene matches: 7. CDR3 length: 14 residues. CDR3 sequence reads: CASSSGGRGSPLHF. CDR3 sequence (DNA): TGTGCCAGCAGCTCAGGGGGTCGAGGCTCACCCCTCCACTTT. The full variable domain, its missing parts supplied by reference TRBV7-8 and TRBJ1-6, is GAGVSQSPRYKVAKRGQDVALRCDPISGHVSLFWYQQALGQGPEFLTYFQNEAQLDKSGLPSDRFFAERPEGSVSTLKIQRTQQEDSAVYLCASSSGGRGSPLHFGNGTRLTVT.

V is TRBV7-9 and J is TRBJ2-7; possible D gene TRBD2, 6 bases. Germline lookup yields CDR1 SEHNR and CDR2 FQNEAQ (reference sequence). The ends were cut back, 6 bases at V and 4 bases at J, with 10 bases in the middle. CDR3 length equals 12 residues. The CDR3, as DNA: TGTGCCAGCAGTGTTAGCGGATACGAGCAGTACTTC. It encodes CASSVSGYEQYF.

V is TRBV28 and J is TRBJ1-2; 7 nucleotides align to TRBD1. CDR3 length equals 16 residues. Trimming removed 2 bases from V and 7 bases from J; junction bases left unmatched: 13. The germline V gene has CDR1 MDHEN and CDR2 SYDVKM. The CDR3 DNA follows: TGTGCCAGCAGTTTAGAGGGGGCGTTGGGCGGTAGTGGCTACACCTTC. Residues: CASSLEGALGGSGYTF.

The V and J genes are TRBV7-9 and TRBJ2-7, with a possible D match to TRBD1 (8 bases). V was pared by 6 bases and J by 5 bases, with 14 bases between. In germline, CDR1 is SEHNR, CDR2 FQNEAQ (reference sequence). The CDR3 length is 13 residues. CDR3 bases: TGTGCCAGCAGACCTACAGGGGGGGACGAGCAGTACTTC. The encoded protein is CASRPTGGDEQYF. Full variable domain (rest looked up from reference TRBV7-9 and TRBJ2-7): DTGVSQNPRHKITKRGQNVTFRCDPISEHNRLYWYRQTLGQGPEFLTYFQNEAQLEKSRLLSDRFSAERPKGSFSTLEIQRTEQGDSAMYLCASRPTGGDEQYFGPGTRLTVT.

In this sample, this clone turned up a few times. The gene calls are TRBV29-1 and TRBJ1-1; tentatively, D is TRBD1 (6 bases). Between the trimmed V and J ends, which lost 3 bases and 0 bases, there was a span of 14 bases. Germline V gives CDR1 SQVTM, CDR2 ANQGSEA. The CDR3 length is 15 residues. CDR3 bases: TGCAGCGTTGATAACATCGGGGGGCTGAACACTGAAGCTTTCTTT. As protein: CSVDNIGGLNTEAFF.

This clone qualifies as medium-sized. This chain links TRBV4-1 with TRBJ1-5; 9 nucleotides match TRBD1. This CDR3 comprises 15 residues. Germline V gene data show CDR1 as MGHRA and CDR2 as YSYEKL. Germline trimming cut 0 bases from V and 7 bases from J; bases unmatched to any gene: 4. The CDR3 here is CASSQEGQGRQPQHF. The CDR3, as DNA: TGCGCCAGCAGCCAAGAAGGACAGGGGAGGCAGCCCCAGCATTTT.

V usage is TRBV6-5 and J usage is TRBJ1-2; 7 bases are a match to TRBD1. With 0 bases clipped from V and 4 bases from J, the junction kept 5 bases outside the gene matches. Germline V gene lookup returns CDR1 MNHEY and CDR2 SVGAGI. CDR3 length: 15 residues. The CDR3 DNA follows: TGTGCCAGCAGTTACTCGACAGGGTTTACCTATGGCTACACCTTC. Translated: CASSYSTGFTYGYTF.

This clone came up once. The chain recombines TRBV5-8 with TRBJ2-3; possibly TRBD2 for D (5 bases). Per germline, CDR1 SGHTS and CDR2 YDEGEE. Trimming removed 5 bases from V and 2 bases from J, with 9 bases in between. This CDR3 is 13 amino acids long. For the CDR3, the DNA is TGTGCCAGCAGTGGAGGTGACACAGATACGCAGTATTTT. Its protein is CASSGGDTDTQYF.

The V call is TRBV10-1, the J call TRBJ2-7, with D maybe TRBD2 (5 bases). Between the trimmed V and J ends, which lost 3 bases and 7 bases, there was a span of 7 bases. The length of the CDR3 is 11 residues. The germline CDR1 and CDR2 sequences are WNHNN and SYGVQD (reference sequence). This chain's CDR3 is CASSDGGEQYF. The CDR3 bases are TGCGCCAGCAGTGATGGCGGGGAGCAGTACTTC.

In its sample, this clone was seen a few times. The chain employs TRBV5-4 and TRBJ1-2; maybe TRBD1 (5 bases). CDR1 is SGHNT and CDR2 is YYREEE in the germline V gene (reference sequence). Trimming cost V 3 bases and J 5 bases, with 11 bases left between them. The CDR3 has 13 residues. The CDR3 DNA follows: TGTGCCAGCAGCTCCCAGGGAGGGTATGGCTACACCTTC. Protein sequence: CASSSQGGYGYTF.

The chain joins TRBV25-1 to TRBJ2-1, with 7 bases that match TRBD1. The CDR3 has 15 amino acids. CDR1 is MGHDK and CDR2 is SYGVNS in the germline V gene. The V and J ends lost 7 bases and 9 bases, in that order; junction bases with no gene match: 15. The CDR3 sequence is CASMIDRVSRGEQFF. The CDR3 region has the DNA TGTGCCAGCATGATCGACAGGGTCAGCAGGGGTGAGCAGTTCTTC.

The chain recombines TRBV2 with TRBJ1-4; 9 bases are shared with TRBD1. The CDR3 runs 14 residues. In germline, CDR1 is SNHLY, CDR2 FYNNEI. V shed 6 bases, J shed 7 bases, and the junction held 6 bases outside the gene matches. CDR3 loop: CASRLQGAREKLFF. In nucleotides, the CDR3 is TGTGCCAGCAGGCTACAGGGGGCGCGTGAAAAACTGTTTTTT.

This clone appeared a few times. This chain uses TRBV5-1 with TRBJ1-4; 8 positions match TRBD1. Germline V gene lookup returns CDR1 SGHRS and CDR2 YFSETQ. The V segment lost 3 bases and the J segment 0 bases; nucleotides outside the gene matches: 4. The CDR3 extends over 16 amino acids. The CDR3 is CASSSGQGTTNEKLFF. CDR3 in DNA: TGCGCCAGCAGCTCCGGACAGGGTACAACTAATGAAAAACTGTTTTTT.

The J gene is TRBJ1-4, the V gene TRBV4-1, with 9 bases lining up with TRBD1. Germline CDR1 is MGHRA and CDR2 is YSYEKL. V was pared by 5 bases and J by 9 bases, with 10 bases of the junction left unmatched. This CDR3 region has 15 residues. CDR3 sequence reads: CASSDHRDRVKKLFF. The CDR3 nucleotides read TGCGCCAGCAGCGACCACCGGGACAGGGTGAAAAAACTGTTTTTT.

This clone came up a few times. The chain links TRBV27 to TRBJ2-1; D is unclear. Germline V gene data show CDR1 as MNHEY and CDR2 as SMNVEV (reference sequence). This CDR3 has 11 amino acids. V lost 10 bases, J lost 7 bases, and 11 bases lay in between. The CDR3 loop is CAIWYGNEQFF. As DNA, the CDR3 is TGTGCCATTTGGTACGGGAATGAGCAGTTCTTC.

This clone was counted between two and nine times. The genes are TRBV18 and TRBJ1-3, with a weak D call TRBD1 (6 bases). The CDR3 runs to 13 residues. V lost 4 bases, J lost 5 bases, and 9 bases lay in between. Germline CDR1 is KGHSH and CDR2 is LQKENI. The CDR3 DNA reads TGTGCCAGCTCACAGGACAGCCGAAACACCATATATTTT. Its protein is CASSQDSRNTIYF.

This clone was observed a few times. The chain links TRBV6-1 to TRBJ1-4, with 10 bases identical to TRBD1. Germline CDR1 reads MNHNS; CDR2 reads SASEGT. CDR3 length: 15 residues. V shed 10 bases and J 8 bases; nucleotides not matched to a gene: 13. The DNA for the CDR3 is TGTGCCATAGACAGGGGGCAGGTTTCGGGGGAAAAACTGTTTTTT. It translates to CAIDRGQVSGEKLFF.

The chain employs TRBV30 and TRBJ2-1; TRBD1 matches at 10 bases. The CDR3 runs to 14 residues. Germline V gene lookup returns CDR1 GTSNPN and CDR2 SVGIG (reference sequence). The V and J ends lost 7 bases and 1 base, in that order; junction bases with no gene match: 4. CDR3: CASGQGGSYNEQFF. The CDR3 DNA is TGTGCCTCCGGACAGGGGGGATCCTACAATGAGCAGTTCTTC. The full variable domain, in which reference TRBV30 and TRBJ2-1 provide the parts outside the CDR3, is SQTIHQWPATLVQPVGSPLSLECTVEGTSNPNLYWYRQAAGRGLQLLFYSVGIGQISSEVPQNLSASRPQDRQFILSSKKLLLSDSGFYLCASGQGGSYNEQFFGPGTRLTVL.

The J gene is TRBJ2-4, the V gene TRBV18; D call uncertain. V was cut by 2 bases and J by 0 bases, with 8 bases left in between. The CDR3 contains 15 residues. From germline, CDR1 is KGHSH and CDR2 LQKENI. This CDR3 is CASSPEILAKNIQYF. The CDR3 coding sequence is TGTGCCAGCTCACCAGAAATACTAGCCAAAAACATTCAGTACTTC.

V gene TRBV10-3 combines with J gene TRBJ1-3, with D uncertain. The CDR3 length is 15 residues. Germline V lookup: CDR1 ENHRY, CDR2 SYGVKD. V lost 2 bases to trimming and J lost 3 bases, with 11 bases between them. CDR3 residues: CAISELQARGNTIYF. The CDR3, as DNA: TGTGCCATCAGTGAGCTCCAGGCGCGTGGAAACACCATATATTTT.

The genes are TRBV7-8 and TRBJ1-2; 7 bases map to TRBD1. The CDR3 has 15 residues. Germline-derived CDR1 and CDR2 are SGHVS and FQNEAQ. V lost 5 bases and J lost 2; bases outside the gene matches: 8. The CDR3 nucleotides are TGTGCCAGCAGCCCCGCAGGGGGTGGAAACTATGGCTACACCTTC. Encoded protein: CASSPAGGGNYGYTF.